This T cell receptor beta chain was documented in a study of blood T cell repertoires in COVID-19. Trimming left V 5 bases short and J 8 bases short, with 17 bases between. Germline values: CDR1 SGHRS, CDR2 YFSETQ. This CDR3 has 15 residues. Authors' methods: From reference gene primer amplification, estimates of nucleated cell counts were derived. Generated by immunoSEQ multiplex PCR, the TCRdb table keeps only in-frame clones and is missing some. Clone size and V and J calls were adopted from that table, with D and trimming inferred from the DNA. The table records tens of thousands of clones, approximately 82% of them present only once.

Sequenced: peripheral blood. The rearrangement links TRBV5-1 to TRBJ1-6; D perhaps matches TRBD1 (6 bases). The origin of this receptor is an elderly woman with acute or convalescent COVID-19. Here the CDR3 reads CASSRWGGGDSPLHF. The CDR3 DNA sequence: TGCGCCAGCAGTCGCTGGGGAGGGGGGGATTCACCCCTCCACTTT.